Described below is a single TCR beta chain sequence and its context. This record comes from a study of blood T cell repertoires in COVID-19. In the original analysis: It was from reference gene primer amplification that nucleated cell counts were estimated. Sequencing was performed with immunoSEQ multiplex PCR; in TCRdb, only in-frame clones are kept and a portion is missing. D and trimming were read from the DNA, whereas the V and J calls and clone size are those reported in that table. The sample includes fewer than 200,000 clones, approximately 80% seen only once; the top ten take roughly 9%. The CDR3 is 16 amino acids. The V gene lost 0 bases and the J gene lost 4 bases, with 15 bases spanning the gap. Germline CDR1 KGHSH, CDR2 LQKENI.

The origin of this receptor is a woman older than 75 with active or convalescent COVID-19. Sequencing used peripheral blood. The V gene is TRBV18, the J gene TRBJ1-1; maybe TRBD1 (6 bases). As DNA, the CDR3 is TGTGCCAGCTCACCACCGTCGGGGGGGCGGATCACTGAAGCTTTCTTT. The encoded protein is CASSPPSGGRITEAFF.